These T cell receptor beta chains were read from a single sample in a study of blood T cell repertoires in COVID-19. The assay was immunoSEQ multiplex PCR, and TCRdb's table has in-frame clones only and misses some. The sample yields 250,000 or so clones, around 83% seen once. The sequencing input was peripheral blood. The source of these receptors is a woman aged 40 to 55 who had recovered from COVID-19. CDR3s leave out the opening cysteine and the closing phenylalanine or tryptophan. Clone size is not always given. Where it is, it says once, few, many or a class for expanded clones.

v_call: TRBV3-1/TRBV3-2; j_call: TRBJ2-2; clone_size: NA; cdr3_aa: ASSPGGTPKNTGELF
v_call: TRBV5-5; j_call: TRBJ1-1; clone_size: NA; cdr3_aa: ASSLTQGLTEAF
v_call: TRBV7-9; j_call: TRBJ2-5; clone_size: NA; cdr3_aa: ASSSGTSGGYQETQY
v_call: TRBV19; j_call: TRBJ1-4; clone_size: NA; cdr3_aa: ASKDSEKLF
v_call: TRBV7-9; j_call: TRBJ2-2; clone_size: NA; cdr3_aa: ASSPGTAKNTGELF
v_call: TRBV7-2; j_call: TRBJ2-7; clone_size: few; cdr3_aa: ASSLGDRVVVEQY
v_call: TRBV5-1; j_call: TRBJ2-7; clone_size: NA; cdr3_aa: ASSAGLAGGYEQY
v_call: TRBV4-1; j_call: TRBJ1-5; clone_size: NA; cdr3_aa: ASFRVRLRIAQH
v_call: TRBV6-1; j_call: TRBJ2-7; clone_size: few; cdr3_aa: AASGGAKPYEQY
v_call: TRBV11-2; j_call: TRBJ2-3; clone_size: NA; cdr3_aa: ASSPAINSDTQY
v_call: TRBV13; j_call: TRBJ1-4; clone_size: NA; cdr3_aa: ASSSRQGANEKLF
v_call: TRBV6-5; j_call: TRBJ1-1; clone_size: NA; cdr3_aa: ASSYSSGWTEAF
v_call: TRBV5-4; j_call: TRBJ1-6; clone_size: few; cdr3_aa: ASRVNRGDSPLH
v_call: TRBV28; j_call: TRBJ2-3; clone_size: once; cdr3_aa: ASSREGLAGSTDTQY
v_call: TRBV6-6; j_call: TRBJ2-3; clone_size: NA; cdr3_aa: ASSNGGQGLPDTQY
v_call: TRBV6-1; j_call: TRBJ2-7; clone_size: once; cdr3_aa: ASSGKGTSGGARWNEQY
v_call: TRBV5-1; j_call: TRBJ2-7; clone_size: NA; cdr3_aa: ASFRSPGTGAAREQY
v_call: TRBV30; j_call: TRBJ2-3; clone_size: NA; cdr3_aa: AWTPLDTQY
v_call: TRBV5-6; j_call: TRBJ1-5; clone_size: once; cdr3_aa: ASSLGQGVNQPQH
v_call: TRBV4-1; j_call: TRBJ2-3; clone_size: many; cdr3_aa: ASSQVLVRGGTDTQY
v_call: TRBV27; j_call: TRBJ1-2; clone_size: NA; cdr3_aa: ASSFKTSSTANYGYT
v_call: TRBV5-5; j_call: TRBJ2-7; clone_size: NA; cdr3_aa: ASSRVGQGYEQY
v_call: TRBV28; j_call: TRBJ2-1; clone_size: few; cdr3_aa: ASSSRDRGQNEQF
v_call: TRBV11-2; j_call: TRBJ1-1; clone_size: NA; cdr3_aa: ASSLAFGQGSTEAF
v_call: TRBV5-1; j_call: TRBJ1-3; clone_size: NA; cdr3_aa: ASSSFGGNTIY
v_call: TRBV7-8; j_call: TRBJ2-5; clone_size: NA; cdr3_aa: ASSLVRGGGTQY
v_call: TRBV29-1; j_call: TRBJ2-2; clone_size: NA; cdr3_aa: SVTKPSGAYGELF
v_call: TRBV12-3/TRBV12-4; j_call: TRBJ2-1; clone_size: NA; cdr3_aa: ASASQGTNEQF
v_call: TRBV7-2; j_call: TRBJ1-5; clone_size: NA; cdr3_aa: ASSSWTGENQPQH
v_call: TRBV7-8; j_call: TRBJ2-2; clone_size: NA; cdr3_aa: ATRGTGAGELF
v_call: TRBV7-6; j_call: TRBJ2-2; clone_size: NA; cdr3_aa: ASSLSSGGDGELF
v_call: TRBV5-8; j_call: TRBJ1-5; clone_size: NA; cdr3_aa: ASSLGHYQPQH
v_call: TRBV9; j_call: TRBJ2-3; clone_size: NA; cdr3_aa: ASREQGSDTQY
v_call: TRBV5-1; j_call: TRBJ2-7; clone_size: once; cdr3_aa: ASSFLPGLAESEQY
v_call: TRBV24-1; j_call: TRBJ2-3; clone_size: NA; cdr3_aa: ATSDSGGADTQY
v_call: TRBV30; j_call: TRBJ2-7; clone_size: once; cdr3_aa: AWIRGTDTYEQY
v_call: TRBV28; j_call: TRBJ2-7; clone_size: NA; cdr3_aa: ASHRGQGAYEQY
v_call: TRBV28; j_call: TRBJ2-7; clone_size: NA; cdr3_aa: ASSAPPRSSYEQY
v_call: TRBV19; j_call: TRBJ1-5; clone_size: few; cdr3_aa: ASSMTALQPQH
v_call: TRBV3-1/TRBV3-2; j_call: TRBJ2-7; clone_size: NA; cdr3_aa: ASSHSTSGRGEQY
v_call: TRBV15; j_call: TRBJ2-4; clone_size: NA; cdr3_aa: ATSRDSWVVLGGSAKNIQY
v_call: TRBV2; j_call: TRBJ2-1; clone_size: NA; cdr3_aa: ASRGESSYNEQF
v_call: TRBV10-1; j_call: TRBJ2-3; clone_size: NA; cdr3_aa: ASSGGQGISTDTQY
v_call: TRBV11-2; j_call: TRBJ2-1; clone_size: NA; cdr3_aa: ASSFGGSSYNEQF
v_call: TRBV25-1; j_call: TRBJ2-7; clone_size: NA; cdr3_aa: ASRVQGEEQY
v_call: TRBV11-2; j_call: TRBJ1-1; clone_size: NA; cdr3_aa: ASSLVLIRTANTEAF
v_call: TRBV19; j_call: TRBJ1-5; clone_size: NA; cdr3_aa: ASSIDLLRQFNQPQH